This T cell receptor (beta chain) is drawn from a study of shared clonotypes between healthy human individuals (dated by TCRdb to about 2020). For the wider study: A few men and a couple of women, aged 18 to 49 years, made up the cohort. Libraries were prepared and TCR repertoires were sequenced by different laboratories using diverse techniques, in order to increase sequencing depth and limit assay-specific biases. Leukapheresis yielded between about 0.94 and 10 billion PBMCs per donor. The study deeply sequenced blood TCR repertoires of five healthy adults to estimate repertoire size and the extent of clonotype sharing between individuals.

The CDR3, from cysteine to phenylalanine, totals 18 residues. The sequence is cut down to CDR3 DNA, 54 bases in frame from base 1. V lost 1 base and J lost 2 bases; the stretch between them is 18 bases long. CDR1 and CDR2 are drawn from the germline V gene (reference sequence): MNHEY, SMNVEV. On this clone: There is no known antigen for this receptor. Base qualities are missing; no much larger clone stands one base away.

Using the deep immunoSEQ assay, TCR CDR3 regions were amplified from genomic DNA by multiplex PCR. Extracted genomic DNA from each cell subset was distributed evenly across all wells of several immunoSEQ 96-well plates, and each plate was treated as a replicate. For unsorted PBMC, each replicate PCR was loaded with approximately 0.3 ug genomic DNA, equivalent to about 33,000 T cell genomes. Unsorted PBMC genomic DNA was sequenced across ten immunoSEQ deep assay plates. Purified libraries were measured with a Qubit 3.0 fluorometer, size-checked on a Bioanalyzer 2100, and measured again with the KAPA Library Quantification kit. Every immunoSEQ 96-well plate was sequenced on a dedicated single-read 150-cycle Illumina NextSeq 550 flow cell. The authors' analysis ran thus. Because the immunoSEQ output held only junctional sequences and lacked quality scores, the filtering could not match the filtering applied to full-length reads. To assign V/J genes and CDR3, sequences were annotated using PyIR, a Python wrapper for IgBLAST v1.9, with IMGT germline references. Reads were filtered out if the reads had weak V/J assignments (E-value above 1e-6), no CDR3, stop codons, out-of-frame junctions, or ambiguous translated residues. V3J clonotypes were defined by identical inferred V gene, J gene, and CDR3 amino acid sequence. Percentage overlap between repertoires was calculated by dividing the number of shared unique clonotypes by the size of the smaller repertoire. Repertoire richness was assessed with RTK rarefaction, the Chao1 estimator, and Recon v2.1 estimates of unobserved clonotypes. TCRdb retrieved this table from immuneACCESS and kept in-frame rearrangements only. Not all clones are present; in checked studies, unresolved V genes account for under half, and no reason is known for the remainder. V, J and clone size were drawn from that table, and D and trimming were deduced from the DNA. The sample records 500,000 to 650,000 clones, just over 75% of which are singletons. Clones ranked in the top ten supply about 12% of the sample.

Donors were healthy HIV-negative adults with no recently reported acute infections or vaccinations. All donors were Caucasian adults living in Nashville, Tennessee, USA. For unsorted samples, tens of millions of PBMCs were counted and genomic DNA was extracted with the QIAamp DNA Blood Mini kit. Blood was collected by leukapheresis, and PBMCs were isolated by Ficoll-Histopaque density gradient centrifugation and then cryopreserved in liquid nitrogen vapor phase. The research as a whole found: Sampling was restricted to blood, and TCR repertoires in tissue are likely to differ from TCR repertoires in blood. Because the study included a small number of donors, the genetic and exposure-history diversity represented was limited. Based on pairwise subsampling, the degree of clonotype sharing among donors was expected to be affected by sequencing depth.

The TCR sequence derives from a woman in her forties in good health. Some clones in this sample may be carry-over from other donors' samples. Sequencing input: PBMCs. The chain joins TRBV27 to TRBJ2-1, and TRBD2 may be the D gene, going by 5 matching bases. In nucleotides, the sequence is TGTGCCAGCAGTTTATTATCCCGCAGCGCCGGGGCCTACAATGAGCAGTTCTTC. This sequence encodes CASSLLSRSAGAYNEQFF.